Listed here are 6 T cell receptor beta chains from one sample, sequenced in a study of blood T cells in healthy people across ages. For the second PCR, which ran for about 7 to 12 cycles, a sample-barcoded 5' primer and a J-beta primer mix were used. TCRdb passed the 5' RACE reads through MiXCR, listing each CDR3 protein once. The data hold over 500,000 distinct CDR3 sequences, with about 25% observed a single time. A further study also used this sample, focusing on T cells of mothers and their children.

What was sequenced was blood. Receptors were obtained from a boy aged 2 to 10 in good health.

This clonotype was detected only a few times. The chain combines TRBV5-1 with TRBJ2-7; the D gene is possibly TRBD1 (6 bases). V lost 0 bases, J lost 3 bases, and 13 bases lay in between. Germline CDR1 reads SGHRS; CDR2 reads YFSETQ. This CDR3 is 15 amino acids long. CDR3: CASSLDPRGYYEQYF. CDR3 sequence (DNA): TGCGCCAGCAGCTTGGACCCCAGGGGTTACTACGAGCAGTACTTC.

The chain employs TRBV6-2 or TRBV6-3 and TRBJ2-6; no clear D gene. Between the trimmed V and J ends, which lost 3 bases and 1 base, there was a span of 13 bases. This CDR3 contains 17 residues. CDR1 and CDR2 from the germline V gene are MNHEY and SVGEGT. The CDR3 DNA reads TGTGCCAGCAGTTATGCCATATCCCAATCTGGGGCCAACGTCCTGACTTTC. Translating it yields CASSYAISQSGANVLTF.

The chain links TRBV11-2 to TRBJ2-2; 11 nucleotides line up with TRBD2. V lost 5 bases, J lost 4 bases, and 18 bases stayed unmatched. The germline CDR1 and CDR2 sequences are SGHAT and FQNNGV. CDR3 length: 20 residues. The CDR3 reads CASSGMGGLAGGPSTGELFF. Written as DNA, the CDR3 is TGTGCCAGCAGCGGAATGGGTGGCCTAGCGGGAGGCCCGAGCACCGGGGAGCTGTTTTTT.

This clonotype was counted at least ten times. The chain recombines TRBV7-2 with TRBJ2-1, with TRBD2 identical over 9 bases. V lost 3 bases and J lost 4; bases outside the gene matches: 13. Germline V lookup: CDR1 SGHTA, CDR2 FQGNSA. The CDR3 totals 18 residues. Here the CDR3 DNA reads TGTGCCAGCAGCTTCGAACCTAGCGGGAAAAGTTCGTACAATGAGCAGTTCTTC. It yields the protein CASSFEPSGKSSYNEQFF.

The rearrangement links TRBV2 to TRBJ2-4; either TRBD1 or TRBD2 may supply D (6 bases each). CDR3 size: 16 residues. V was pared by 4 bases and J by 3 bases, with 16 bases between. Germline loops: CDR1 SNHLY, CDR2 FYNNEI. The CDR3 sequence: CASSVGGGTDKNIQYF. The CDR3 DNA follows: TGTGCCAGCAGTGTGGGGGGCGGGACGGACAAAAACATTCAGTACTTC.

The genes are TRBV2 and TRBJ1-6, with D hard to call. Trimming shortened V by 7 bases and J by 7 bases, and 17 bases separated the two germline ends. This CDR3 has 15 amino acids. Germline V gives CDR1 SNHLY, CDR2 FYNNEI. The CDR3 DNA follows: TGTGCCAGCACTGAGGGATCCCTAGTGAATTCACCCCTCCACTTT. Translating it yields CASTEGSLVNSPLHF.